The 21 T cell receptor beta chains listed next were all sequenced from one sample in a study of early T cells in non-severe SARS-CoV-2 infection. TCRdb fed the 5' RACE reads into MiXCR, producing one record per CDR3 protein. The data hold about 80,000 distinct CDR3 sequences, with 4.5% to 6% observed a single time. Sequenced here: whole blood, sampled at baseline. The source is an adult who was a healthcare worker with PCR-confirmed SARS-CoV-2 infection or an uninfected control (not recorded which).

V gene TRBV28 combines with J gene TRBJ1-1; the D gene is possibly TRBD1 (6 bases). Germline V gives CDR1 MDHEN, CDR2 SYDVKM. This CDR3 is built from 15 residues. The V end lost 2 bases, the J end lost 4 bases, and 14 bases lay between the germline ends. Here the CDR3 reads CASSLGGARGTEAFF. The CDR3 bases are TGTGCCAGCAGTTTAGGGGGGGCGCGGGGCACTGAAGCTTTCTTT.

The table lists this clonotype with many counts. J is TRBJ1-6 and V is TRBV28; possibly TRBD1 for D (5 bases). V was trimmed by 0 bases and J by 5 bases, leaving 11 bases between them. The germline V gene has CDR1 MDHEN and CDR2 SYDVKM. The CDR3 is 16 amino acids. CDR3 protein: CASSLWTVGDNSPLHF. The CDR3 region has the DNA TGTGCCAGCAGTTTATGGACAGTAGGGGATAATTCACCCCTCCACTTT. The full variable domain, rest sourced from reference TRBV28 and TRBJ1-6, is DVKVTQSSRYLVKRTGEKVFLECVQDMDHENMFWYRQDPGLGLRLIYFSYDVKMKEKGDIPEGYSVSREKKERFSLILESASTNQTSMYLCASSLWTVGDNSPLHFGNGTRLTVT.

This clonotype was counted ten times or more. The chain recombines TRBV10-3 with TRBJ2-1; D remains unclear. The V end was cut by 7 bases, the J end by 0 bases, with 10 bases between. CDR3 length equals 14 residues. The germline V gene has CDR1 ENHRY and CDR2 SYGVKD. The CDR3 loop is CAIKALSSYNEQFF. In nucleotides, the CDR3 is TGTGCCATCAAGGCTCTTAGCTCCTACAATGAGCAGTTCTTC.

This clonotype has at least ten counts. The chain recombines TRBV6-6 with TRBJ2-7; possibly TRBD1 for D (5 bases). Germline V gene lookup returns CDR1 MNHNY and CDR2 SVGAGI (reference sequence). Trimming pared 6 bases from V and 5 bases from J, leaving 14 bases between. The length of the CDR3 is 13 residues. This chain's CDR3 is CASRFDQGHEQYF. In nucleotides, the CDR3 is TGTGCCAGCAGATTCGATCAGGGCCACGAGCAGTACTTC.

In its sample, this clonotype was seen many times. The CDR3: CASSLSGSKTGELFF. DNA for the CDR3: TGTGCCAGCAGCCTTAGCGGGAGTAAAACCGGGGAGCTGTTTTTT. The chain recombines TRBV7-9 with TRBJ2-2, with 9 bases identical to TRBD2. The CDR3 covers 15 residues. CDR1 and CDR2 from the germline V gene are SEHNR and FQNEAQ (reference sequence). V dropped 5 bases and J dropped 5; count of bases not matched to a gene: 6.

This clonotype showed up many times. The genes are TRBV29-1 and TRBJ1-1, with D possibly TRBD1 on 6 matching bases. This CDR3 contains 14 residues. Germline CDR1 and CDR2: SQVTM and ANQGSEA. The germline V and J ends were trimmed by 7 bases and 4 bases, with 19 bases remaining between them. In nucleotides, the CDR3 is TGCAGCGCACAACAGGGTTTAGGTTCCACTGAAGCTTTCTTT. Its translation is CSAQQGLGSTEAFF.

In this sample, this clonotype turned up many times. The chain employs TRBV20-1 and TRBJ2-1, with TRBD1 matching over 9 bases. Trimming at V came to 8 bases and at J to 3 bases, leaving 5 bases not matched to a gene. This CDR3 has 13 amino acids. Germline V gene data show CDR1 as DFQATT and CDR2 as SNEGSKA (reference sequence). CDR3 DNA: TGCAGTAGGACAGGGGAGGGCTACAATGAGCAGTTCTTC. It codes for CSRTGEGYNEQFF.

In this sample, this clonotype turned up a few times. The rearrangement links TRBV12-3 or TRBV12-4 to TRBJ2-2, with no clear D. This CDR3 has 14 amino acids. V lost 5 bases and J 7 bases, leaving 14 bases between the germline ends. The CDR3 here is CASSTLDQFGELFF. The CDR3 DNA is TGTGCCAGCAGTACCCTGGACCAATTCGGGGAGCTGTTTTTT.

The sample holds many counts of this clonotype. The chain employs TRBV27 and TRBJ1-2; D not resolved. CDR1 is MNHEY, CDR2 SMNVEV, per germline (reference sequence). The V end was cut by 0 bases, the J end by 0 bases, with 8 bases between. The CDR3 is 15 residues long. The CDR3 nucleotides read TGTGCCAGCAGTTTATCGAGGAGAGCTAACTATGGCTACACCTTC. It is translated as CASSLSRRANYGYTF.

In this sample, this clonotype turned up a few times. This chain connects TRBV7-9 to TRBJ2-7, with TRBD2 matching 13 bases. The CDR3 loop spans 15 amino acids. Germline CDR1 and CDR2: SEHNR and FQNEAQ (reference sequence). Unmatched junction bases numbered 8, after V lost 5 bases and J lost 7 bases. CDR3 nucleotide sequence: TGTGCCAGCAGCCCGGGGACTAGCGGGATAGGAGAGCAGTACTTC. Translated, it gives CASSPGTSGIGEQYF.

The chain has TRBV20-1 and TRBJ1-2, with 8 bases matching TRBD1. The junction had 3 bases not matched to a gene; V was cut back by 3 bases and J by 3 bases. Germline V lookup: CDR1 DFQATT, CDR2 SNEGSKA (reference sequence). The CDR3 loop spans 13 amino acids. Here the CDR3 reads CSASDRGDYGYTF. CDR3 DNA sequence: TGCAGTGCTAGCGACAGGGGCGACTATGGCTACACCTTC.

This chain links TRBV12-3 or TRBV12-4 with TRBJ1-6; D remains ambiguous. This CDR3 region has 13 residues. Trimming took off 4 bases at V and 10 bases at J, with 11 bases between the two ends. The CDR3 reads CASSYQEGSPLHF. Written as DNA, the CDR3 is TGTGCCAGCAGTTACCAAGAGGGATCACCCCTCCACTTT.

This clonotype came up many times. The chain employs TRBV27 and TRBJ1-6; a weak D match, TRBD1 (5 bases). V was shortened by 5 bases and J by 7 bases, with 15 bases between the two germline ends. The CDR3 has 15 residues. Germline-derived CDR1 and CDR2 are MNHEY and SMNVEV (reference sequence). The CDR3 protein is CASSTWTIENSPLHF. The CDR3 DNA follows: TGTGCCAGCAGTACTTGGACAATCGAGAATTCACCCCTCCACTTT.

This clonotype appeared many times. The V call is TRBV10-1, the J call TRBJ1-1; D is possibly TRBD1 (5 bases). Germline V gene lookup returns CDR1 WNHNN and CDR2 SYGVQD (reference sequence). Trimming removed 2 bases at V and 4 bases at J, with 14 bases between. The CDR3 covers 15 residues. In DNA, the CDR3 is TGCGCCAGCAGTGAGACCCGGGACTGGAGCACTGAAGCTTTCTTT. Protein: CASSETRDWSTEAFF.

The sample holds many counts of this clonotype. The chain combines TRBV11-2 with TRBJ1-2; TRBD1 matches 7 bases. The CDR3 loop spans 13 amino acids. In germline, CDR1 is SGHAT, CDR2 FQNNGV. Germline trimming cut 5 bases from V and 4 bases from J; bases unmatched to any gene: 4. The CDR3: CASSRGQIYGYTF. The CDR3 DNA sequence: TGTGCCAGCAGCAGGGGACAGATCTATGGCTACACCTTC.

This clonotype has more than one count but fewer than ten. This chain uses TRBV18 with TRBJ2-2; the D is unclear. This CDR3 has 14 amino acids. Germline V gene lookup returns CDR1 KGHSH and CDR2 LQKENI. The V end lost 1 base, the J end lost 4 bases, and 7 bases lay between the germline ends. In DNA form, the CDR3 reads TGTGCCAGCTCACCACGACCATCCACCGGGGAGCTGTTTTTT. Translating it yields CASSPRPSTGELFF. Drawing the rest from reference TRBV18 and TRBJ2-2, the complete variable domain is NAGVMQNPRHLVRRRGQEARLRCSPMKGHSHVYWYRQLPEEGLKFMVYLQKENIIDESGMPKERFSAEFPKEGPSILRIQQVVRGDSAAYFCASSPRPSTGELFFGEGSRLTVL.

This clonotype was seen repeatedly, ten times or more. The CDR3 DNA reads as TGTGCCAGCACTCCAGGGGCAGTGAGGAATGAGCAGTTCTTC. Its protein is CASTPGAVRNEQFF. The rearrangement links TRBV6-6 to TRBJ2-1; D perhaps matches TRBD1 (6 bases). This CDR3 has 14 amino acids. V was clipped by 7 bases and J by 7 bases, with 17 bases between them. Looked up from germline, CDR1 is MNHNY and CDR2 is SVGAGI (reference sequence).

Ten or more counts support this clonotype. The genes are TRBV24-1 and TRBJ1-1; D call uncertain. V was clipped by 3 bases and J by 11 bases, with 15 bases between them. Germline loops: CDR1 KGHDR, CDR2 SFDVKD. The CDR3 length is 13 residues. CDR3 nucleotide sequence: TGTGCCACCAGTGATGGCTCCGCCCGGGAGGCTTTCTTT. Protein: CATSDGSAREAFF.

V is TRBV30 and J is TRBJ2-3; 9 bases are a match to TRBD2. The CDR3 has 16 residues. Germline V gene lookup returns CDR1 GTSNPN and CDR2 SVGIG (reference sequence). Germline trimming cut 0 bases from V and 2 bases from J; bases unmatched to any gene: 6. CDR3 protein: CAWSVPSGRFTDTQYF. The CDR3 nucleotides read TGTGCCTGGAGTGTACCCAGCGGGAGGTTCACAGATACGCAGTATTTT.

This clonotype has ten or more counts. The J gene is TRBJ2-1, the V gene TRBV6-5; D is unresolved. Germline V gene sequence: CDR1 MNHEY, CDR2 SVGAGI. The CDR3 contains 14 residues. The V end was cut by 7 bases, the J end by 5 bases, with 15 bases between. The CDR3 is CASTKSGGNNEQFF. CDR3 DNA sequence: TGTGCCAGCACCAAAAGTGGCGGAAACAATGAGCAGTTCTTC.

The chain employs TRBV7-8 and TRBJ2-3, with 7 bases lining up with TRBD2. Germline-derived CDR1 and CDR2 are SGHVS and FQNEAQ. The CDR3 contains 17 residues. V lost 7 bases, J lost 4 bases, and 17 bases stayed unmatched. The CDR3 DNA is TGTGCCAGCACCCTCCAAAGGCGCGGGAGTGGCTCAGATACGCAGTATTTT. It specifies CASTLQRRGSGSDTQYF. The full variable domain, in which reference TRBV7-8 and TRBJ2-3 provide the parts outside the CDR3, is GAGVSQSPRYKVAKRGQDVALRCDPISGHVSLFWYQQALGQGPEFLTYFQNEAQLDKSGLPSDRFFAERPEGSVSTLKIQRTQQEDSAVYLCASTLQRRGSGSDTQYFGPGTRLTVL.